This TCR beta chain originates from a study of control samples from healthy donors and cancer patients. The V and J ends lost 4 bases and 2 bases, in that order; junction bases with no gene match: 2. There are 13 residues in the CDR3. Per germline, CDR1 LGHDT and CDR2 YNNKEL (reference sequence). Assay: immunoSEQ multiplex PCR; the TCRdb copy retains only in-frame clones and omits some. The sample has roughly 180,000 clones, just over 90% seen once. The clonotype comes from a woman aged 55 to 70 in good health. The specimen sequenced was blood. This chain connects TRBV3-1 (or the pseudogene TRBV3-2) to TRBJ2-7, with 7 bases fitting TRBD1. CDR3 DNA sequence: TGTGCCAGCAGCCCGACAGGGACCTACGAGCAGTACTTC. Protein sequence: CASSPTGTYEQYF.